The source of this T cell receptor (beta chain) is a study of post-analysis software for immune sequencing data. Broader study findings: TRBV5-6, TRBV5-1 and TRBV20-1 were among four or five TRBV segments more frequent in patients than controls. F measure grouped same-batch samples tightly together.

Unique molecular identifiers had been added to the TCR beta cDNA libraries. TCRdb ran MiXCR on the PCR reads and lists one entry per CDR3 protein. There are about 820,000 distinct CDR3 sequences in the sample; 53% occur only once, and approximately 4.4% lies in the top ten. A remark on this clonotype: Its specificity is not known.

Germline V gene lookup returns CDR1 SEHNR and CDR2 FQNEAQ (reference sequence). This CDR3 comprises 13 residues. Trimming removed 6 bases from V and 3 bases from J, with 12 bases in between. This receptor was obtained from a girl aged 5-17 years with multiple sclerosis. Sequencing was done on a sample of blood. V and J are TRBV7-9 and TRBJ2-7; D is undetermined. In DNA, the CDR3 is TGTGCCAGCAGTCGACCGGCGGTCTACGAGCAGTACTTC. Protein sequence: CASSRPAVYEQYF.